The source of this TCR beta chain is a study of Ad26.COV2.S vaccination and SARS-CoV-2 variants. The sample's treatment: around 19 received Ad26.COV2.S at low or high dose, single or two shots; about 5 received placebo; per-sample allocation not given. At day 63 after the first vaccine or placebo injection, samples were drawn. Measured with immunoSEQ multiplex PCR; TCRdb has only the in-frame clones, and not every one. The top ten hold about 1.9% of the sample, which has 350,000 to 450,000 clones, about 91% seen once. The CDR3 length is 16 residues. Germline loops: CDR1 SGHTA, CDR2 FQGNSA. V was clipped by 1 base and J by 3 bases, with 13 bases between them.

This chain connects TRBV7-2 to TRBJ2-1, with D tentatively TRBD2 (5 bases). The sequence derives from a person aged 18-65 years who received the Ad26.COV2.S COVID-19 vaccine or a placebo. Sequenced material: peripheral blood, taken in a trial of Ad26.COV2.S vaccine versus placebo. Written as DNA, the CDR3 is TGTGCCAGCAGCTTAGGGCTCAGACGGGACTACAATGAGCAGTTCTTC. Residues: CASSLGLRRDYNEQFF. Supplemented by reference TRBV7-2 and TRBJ2-1, the full variable domain reads GAGVSQSPSNKVTEKGKDVELRCDPISGHTALYWYRQSLGQGLEFLIYFQGNSAPDKSGLPSDRFSAERTGGSVSTLTIQRTQQEDSAVYLCASSLGLRRDYNEQFFGPGTRLTVL.